This T cell receptor beta chain emerged from a study of cytomegalovirus exposure and HLA in healthy donors. Sequencing was performed with immunoSEQ multiplex PCR; in TCRdb, only in-frame clones are kept and a portion is missing. This sample has about 110,000 clones; roughly nine tenths occur once, and the top ten carry 1.5% to 2%. This CDR3 is 17 amino acids long. Germline CDR1 and CDR2: LNHDA and SQIVND (reference sequence). V gave up 2 bases and J gave up 0 bases, with 14 bases separating them. The sequenced sample consisted of PBMCs. The chain recombines TRBV19 with TRBJ2-1, with D maybe TRBD2 (7 bases). The receptor's source is a young woman in good health and CMV-seronegative. In nucleotides, the CDR3 is TGTGCCAGTAGTATACTAAGGGGGGGTTTCTCCTACAATGAGCAGTTCTTC. This encodes CASSILRGGFSYNEQFF.